This TCR beta chain stems from a study of T cell changes during pregnancy in multiple sclerosis. Sequenced by immunoSEQ multiplex PCR; TCRdb stores in-frame clones only, minus some. This table has 45,000 to 65,000 clones, approximately 92% appearing once. Germline V gives CDR1 SGDLS, CDR2 YYNGEE. CDR3 length: 15 amino acids. The V and J ends lost 0 bases and 10 bases respectively, with 17 bases between them. The input for sequencing was CD4+ T cells from peripheral blood mononuclear cells, taken after pregnancy. This receptor was taken from a female donor with multiple sclerosis, enrolled in a pregnancy study. V and J are TRBV9 and TRBJ2-1; D call uncertain. The CDR3 here is CASSVVAAELGEQFF. CDR3 DNA sequence: TGTGCCAGCAGCGTAGTAGCAGCTGAGCTCGGAGAGCAGTTCTTC.